The 15 T cell receptor beta chains given below trace back to one sample, sequenced in a study of blood T cell repertoires in COVID-19. Method: immunoSEQ multiplex PCR; TCRdb's copy keeps in-frame clones and lacks some. The table shows 200,000 to 300,000 clones, with more than 75% occurring only once. The sample taken for sequencing was peripheral blood. Receptor source: a woman in her 40s who had recovered from COVID-19.

The gene calls are TRBV7-8 and TRBJ1-2; D not resolved. Trimming pared 1 base from V and 4 bases from J, leaving 19 bases between. Germline V gene sequence: CDR1 SGHVS, CDR2 FQNEAQ. There are 17 residues in the CDR3. The CDR3 protein is CASSLVRRAGVGYGYTF. The CDR3 DNA sequence: TGTGCCAGCAGCTTAGTTCGGAGGGCGGGAGTTGGCTATGGCTACACCTTC.

The chain carries TRBV15 and TRBJ1-5; 9 nucleotides line up with TRBD1. CDR3 length equals 15 residues. The ends lost 5 bases at V and 2 bases at J; junction bases unmatched: 4. CDR1 is LNHNV and CDR2 is YYDKDF in the germline V gene (reference sequence). The CDR3 protein is CATSWDRAGNQPQHF. The CDR3 DNA is TGTGCCACCAGCTGGGACAGGGCGGGCAATCAGCCCCAGCATTTT.

The chain uses TRBV5-1 and TRBJ2-3, with a weak D call TRBD2 (6 bases). The ends were cut back, 4 bases at V and 4 bases at J, with 19 bases in the middle. Germline V gene data show CDR1 as SGHRS and CDR2 as YFSETQ. The CDR3 spans 16 residues. This chain's CDR3 is CASSLSLARGADTQYF. The CDR3 DNA follows: TGCGCCAGCAGCCTCTCACTAGCCCGAGGGGCAGATACGCAGTATTTT.

V and J are TRBV4-1 and TRBJ2-3; weak D call: TRBD1 (5 bases). Germline V gives CDR1 MGHRA, CDR2 YSYEKL. The V gene lost 0 bases and the J gene lost 6 bases, with 13 bases spanning the gap. The CDR3 covers 15 residues. The CDR3 bases are TGCGCCAGCAGCCAAGAGATAGGGGCCTCGGATACGCAGTATTTT. It yields the protein CASSQEIGASDTQYF.

J is TRBJ1-4 and V is TRBV2; 7 nucleotides line up with TRBD1. The CDR3 consists of 14 residues. CDR1 is SNHLY and CDR2 is FYNNEI in the germline V gene. Trimming cost V 6 bases and J 8 bases; bases outside gene matches: 9. CDR3 residues: CASRYRGSYEKLFF. The CDR3 region has the DNA TGTGCCAGCAGGTACAGGGGAAGCTACGAAAAACTGTTTTTT.

The rearrangement uses TRBV30 and TRBJ1-5; 8 bases fit TRBD1. With 5 bases clipped from V and 6 bases from J, the junction kept 6 bases outside the gene matches. This CDR3 region has 13 residues. CDR1 is GTSNPN, CDR2 SVGIG, per germline (reference sequence). CDR3 sequence reads: CAWGQGGGQPQHF. The CDR3 DNA sequence: TGTGCCTGGGGACAGGGAGGGGGTCAGCCCCAGCATTTT.

The chain employs TRBV7-2 and TRBJ1-6; D is perhaps TRBD1 (5 bases). Trimming stripped 2 bases from V and 8 bases from J, with 10 bases between. The CDR3 extends over 14 amino acids. Per germline, CDR1 SGHTA and CDR2 FQGNSA. CDR3 protein: CASSLQGEYSPLHF. CDR3 nucleotides: TGTGCCAGCAGCTTACAAGGGGAATATTCACCCCTCCACTTT.

The V call is TRBV4-3, the J call TRBJ1-4; 8 bases are shared with TRBD1. This CDR3 has 15 amino acids. Germline CDR1 reads LGHNA; CDR2 reads YSLEER. V shed 6 bases, J shed 0 bases, and the junction held 3 bases outside the gene matches. CDR3 coding DNA: TGCGCCAGCAGGGACAGGGCTGCAACTAATGAAAAACTGTTTTTT. Translating it yields CASRDRAATNEKLFF.

The chain joins TRBV5-1 to TRBJ2-2; D uncertain. The CDR3 totals 14 residues. Germline CDR1 SGHRS, CDR2 YFSETQ. Trimming pared 0 bases from V and 4 bases from J, leaving 7 bases between. CDR3 amino acids: CASSLELPTGELFF. In DNA, the CDR3 is TGCGCCAGCAGCTTGGAGCTGCCCACCGGGGAGCTGTTTTTT.

V is TRBV5-6 and J is TRBJ1-2, with D possibly TRBD1 on 6 matching bases. The length of the CDR3 is 14 residues. V lost 0 bases and J 4 bases, leaving 10 bases between the germline ends. Germline V CDR1 and CDR2: SGHDT, YYEEEE. Written as DNA, the CDR3 is TGTGCCAGCAGCTTGGCCTTGACAGGCTATGGCTACACCTTC. Its translation is CASSLALTGYGYTF.

The rearrangement uses TRBV30 and TRBJ1-5; D is possibly TRBD1 (5 bases). Deletions cut 3 bases from V and 7 bases from J, with 10 bases between. The CDR3 totals 12 residues. CDR1 is GTSNPN and CDR2 is SVGIG in the germline V gene (reference sequence). This CDR3 reads CAWSQGRQPQHF. CDR3 sequence (DNA): TGTGCCTGGAGCCAGGGAAGACAGCCCCAGCATTTT.

CDR3 protein: CATSGAVRNEKLFF. DNA of the CDR3: TGTGCCACCAGCGGCGCCGTGAGGAATGAAAAACTGTTTTTT. The chain uses TRBV15 and TRBJ1-4; D gene uncertain. Between the trimmed V and J ends, which lost 5 bases and 5 bases, there was a span of 12 bases. This CDR3 comprises 14 residues. Germline CDR1 and CDR2: LNHNV and YYDKDF (reference sequence).

The V call is TRBV6-5, the J call TRBJ2-5; 10 bases fit TRBD2. Germline trimming cut 6 bases from V and 5 bases from J; bases unmatched to any gene: 6. The CDR3 covers 14 residues. Germline-derived CDR1 and CDR2 are MNHEY and SVGAGI. The CDR3 is CASRPGLAFETQYF. Written as DNA, the CDR3 is TGTGCCAGCAGGCCGGGACTAGCGTTTGAGACCCAGTACTTC.

The chain couples TRBV6-2 or TRBV6-3 to TRBJ2-6, with 8 nucleotides matching TRBD2. Germline trimming cut 4 bases from V and 0 bases from J; bases unmatched to any gene: 8. The CDR3 runs to 18 residues. CDR1 MNHEY and CDR2 SVGEGT come from the germline V gene. Here the CDR3 reads CASSSNSGALSGANVLTF. CDR3 coding DNA: TGTGCCAGCAGTTCCAATAGCGGGGCCCTCTCTGGGGCCAACGTCCTGACTTTC.

Written as DNA, the CDR3 is TGTGCCAGTAGTCTAAAAGAGGGACAAAACTATGGCTACACCTTC. Translated: CASSLKEGQNYGYTF. The chain joins TRBV19 to TRBJ1-2, with D tentatively TRBD1 (6 bases). CDR1 and CDR2 (germline): LNHDA, SQIVND (reference sequence). V was shortened by 5 bases and J by 2 bases, with 15 bases between the two germline ends. The CDR3 extends over 15 amino acids.